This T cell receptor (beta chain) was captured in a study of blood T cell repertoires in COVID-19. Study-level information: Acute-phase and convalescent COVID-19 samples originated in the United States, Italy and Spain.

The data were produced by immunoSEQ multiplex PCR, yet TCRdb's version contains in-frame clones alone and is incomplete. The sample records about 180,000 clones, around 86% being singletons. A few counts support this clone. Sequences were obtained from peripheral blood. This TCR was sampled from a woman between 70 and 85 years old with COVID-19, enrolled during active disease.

CDR3 region: CASSGGDLQKLFF. The CDR3 region has the DNA TGTGCCAGCAGTGGGGGGGACTTGCAGAAACTGTTTTTT. The chain joins TRBV2 to TRBJ1-4; D perhaps matches TRBD1 (5 bases). CDR1 and CDR2 (germline): SNHLY, FYNNEI. V lost 4 bases, J lost 11 bases, and 14 bases lay in between. This CDR3 region has 13 residues.